This T cell receptor (beta chain) was identified during a study of blood T cell repertoires in COVID-19. Study as a whole: Sample material is recorded as cDNA or gDNA derived from T cells, B-cell-depleted T cells, or PBMCs.

Clones were sequenced by immunoSEQ multiplex PCR, and TCRdb holds only the in-frame ones, with some missing. The sample contains just under 350,000 clones, 80% to 90% of which appear only once. The CDR3 runs 14 residues. The V gene's germline CDR1 is MNHEY and CDR2 SVGAGI. After removal of 6 bases from V and 6 bases from J, the junction contained 8 bases not matched to a gene. This TCR derives from a woman in her 50s with COVID-19, enrolled during active disease. The chain carries TRBV6-5 and TRBJ2-4, with 7 bases that match TRBD1. Sequenced material: peripheral blood. CDR3 bases: TGTGCCAGCAGACTGACAGGGCCGGGAAACATTCAGTACTTC. This sequence encodes CASRLTGPGNIQYF.